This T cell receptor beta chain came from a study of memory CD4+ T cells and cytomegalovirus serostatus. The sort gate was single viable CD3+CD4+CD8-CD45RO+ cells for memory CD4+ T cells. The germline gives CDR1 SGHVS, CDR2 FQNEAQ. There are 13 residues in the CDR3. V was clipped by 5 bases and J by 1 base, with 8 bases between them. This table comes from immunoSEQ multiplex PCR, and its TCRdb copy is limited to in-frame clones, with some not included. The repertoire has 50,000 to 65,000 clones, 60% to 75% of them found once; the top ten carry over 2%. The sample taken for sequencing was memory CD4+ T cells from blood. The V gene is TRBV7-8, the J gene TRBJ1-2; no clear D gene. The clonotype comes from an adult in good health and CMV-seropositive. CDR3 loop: CASSRSNNYGYTF. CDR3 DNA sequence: TGTGCCAGCAGCCGATCCAATAACTATGGCTACACCTTC.